These 27 T cell receptor beta chains share one sample of origin, sequenced in a study of blood T cell repertoires in COVID-19. The protocol was immunoSEQ multiplex PCR, while the TCRdb copy is restricted to in-frame clones and leaves out a portion. The sample carries about 190,000 clones, around four fifths recorded once. Specimen: peripheral blood. All receptors derive from a human donor in a cohort sampled during active COVID-19.

This clone appeared a single time. The J gene is TRBJ2-7, the V gene TRBV15; 8 bases agree with TRBD1. The CDR3 totals 15 residues. CDR1 and CDR2 from the germline V gene are LNHNV and YYDKDF (reference sequence). J lost 2 bases, V lost 3 bases, and 6 bases had no gene match. CDR3 in amino acids: CATSSPDRVTYEQYF. DNA for the CDR3: TGTGCCACCAGCAGCCCGGACAGGGTCACCTACGAGCAGTACTTC.

This clone was picked up many times. V gene TRBV5-1 combines with J gene TRBJ2-5, with D tentatively TRBD1 (5 bases). Trimming stripped 3 bases from V and 1 base from J, with 16 bases between. The germline gives CDR1 SGHRS, CDR2 YFSETQ. CDR3 length: 16 residues. Here the CDR3 reads CASSSEARQTQETQYF. The CDR3 DNA sequence: TGCGCCAGCAGCTCGGAAGCCCGACAGACCCAAGAGACCCAGTACTTC.

V usage is TRBV30 and J usage is TRBJ1-2, with no clear D. V lost 0 bases and J lost 6, with 11 bases in between. The germline V gene has CDR1 GTSNPN and CDR2 SVGIG (reference sequence). This CDR3 is 13 amino acids long. This chain's CDR3 is CAWSVSGWDGYTF. The CDR3 DNA follows: TGTGCCTGGAGTGTATCGGGATGGGATGGCTACACCTTC.

CDR3: CASSQSGTGSNEQFF. CDR3 DNA sequence: TGTGCCAGCAGCCAATCCGGGACAGGAAGCAATGAGCAGTTCTTC. The V and J genes are TRBV3-1 (or the pseudogene TRBV3-2) and TRBJ2-1; TRBD1 matches 8 bases. CDR1 is LGHDT, CDR2 YNNKEL, per germline (reference sequence). The CDR3 covers 15 residues. V shed 2 bases, J shed 6 bases, and the junction held 6 bases outside the gene matches.

The V and J genes are TRBV11-2 and TRBJ2-5, with 9 bases lining up with TRBD1. Germline V gene lookup returns CDR1 SGHAT and CDR2 FQNNGV. V lost 6 bases, J lost 3 bases, and 14 bases stayed unmatched. This CDR3 has 17 amino acids. The CDR3 sequence is CASRSPGQGPRKETQYF. The CDR3 coding sequence is TGTGCCAGCAGATCCCCGGGACAGGGCCCCCGTAAAGAGACCCAGTACTTC.

The chain carries TRBV7-2 and TRBJ1-2; tentatively, D is TRBD1 (6 bases). From germline, CDR1 is SGHTA and CDR2 FQGNSA. This CDR3 is built from 16 residues. Trimming pared 1 base from V and 5 bases from J, leaving 17 bases between. The CDR3 nucleotides are TGTGCCAGCAGCTTAGTATCCGCCGGGACATATTATGGCTACACCTTC. It yields the protein CASSLVSAGTYYGYTF. Together with reference TRBV7-2 and TRBJ1-2, the CDR3 gives the full variable domain: GAGVSQSPSNKVTEKGKDVELRCDPISGHTALYWYRQSLGQGLEFLIYFQGNSAPDKSGLPSDRFSAERTGGSVSTLTIQRTQQEDSAVYLCASSLVSAGTYYGYTFGSGTRLTVV.

V usage is TRBV3-1 (or the pseudogene TRBV3-2) and J usage is TRBJ2-2, with TRBD1 as a possible D gene (5 bases). Germline CDR1 and CDR2: LGHDT and YNNKEL (reference sequence). The V end was cut by 1 base, the J end by 3 bases, with 6 bases between. There are 14 residues in the CDR3. The CDR3 nucleotides read TGTGCCAGCAGCCAAGGACAGTACACCGGGGAGCTGTTTTTT. It encodes CASSQGQYTGELFF.

This sequence joins TRBV28 and TRBJ2-7; the D is unclear. Trimming shortened V by 8 bases and J by 2 bases, and 7 bases separated the two germline ends. The CDR3 spans 11 residues. Looked up from germline, CDR1 is MDHEN and CDR2 is SYDVKM. The CDR3 sequence: CASGPTYEQYF. The CDR3 nucleotides are TGTGCCAGCGGCCCAACCTACGAGCAGTACTTC.

For this clone: Different DNA sequences within this sample yield the same CDR3. The chain recombines TRBV19 with TRBJ2-3, with D tentatively TRBD2 (6 bases). The germline V and J ends were trimmed by 7 bases and 2 bases, with 16 bases remaining between them. Germline CDR1 LNHDA, CDR2 SQIVND (reference sequence). The CDR3 has 15 residues. This CDR3 reads CASTTSGGITDTQYF. CDR3 nucleotide sequence: TGTGCCAGTACCACTTCCGGGGGAATCACAGATACGCAGTATTTT.

V is TRBV30 and J is TRBJ2-2, with D maybe TRBD2 (6 bases). Between the trimmed V and J ends, which lost 4 bases and 8 bases, there was a span of 17 bases. This CDR3 has 14 residues. Germline assignment: CDR1 GTSNPN and CDR2 SVGIG (reference sequence). The CDR3 protein is CAWIRGIALGELFF. The CDR3 DNA sequence: TGTGCCTGGATTCGCGGGATAGCACTTGGGGAGCTGTTTTTT.

The V gene is TRBV6-2 or TRBV6-3, the J gene TRBJ2-1; D might be TRBD2 (7 bases). The CDR3 sequence is 16 residues long. Germline V gene data show CDR1 as MNHEY and CDR2 as SVGEGT. V was shortened by 5 bases and J by 5 bases, with 19 bases between the two germline ends. CDR3 coding DNA: TGTGCCAGCAGTGCCGAAGGGGGACTATCTAACAATGAGCAGTTCTTC. Translation: CASSAEGGLSNNEQFF.

The rearrangement links TRBV2 to TRBJ1-4, with a tentative D call TRBD1 (5 bases). V was clipped by 4 bases and J by 3 bases, with 9 bases between them. The germline gives CDR1 SNHLY, CDR2 FYNNEI. CDR3 length: 14 residues. DNA of the CDR3: TGTGCCAGCAGTGTTGGGGGGGCTAATGAAAAACTGTTTTTT. Its translation: CASSVGGANEKLFF.

The chain employs TRBV9 and TRBJ2-1; 9 bases are shared with TRBD2. J lost 6 bases, V lost 4 bases, and 8 bases had no gene match. Germline CDR1 reads SGDLS; CDR2 reads YYNGEE. The CDR3 is 15 residues long. The CDR3 bases are TGTGCCAGCAGCCCGGGGACTAGCCGGGGCAATGAGCAGTTCTTC. Translating gives CASSPGTSRGNEQFF.

The rearrangement uses TRBV3-1 (or the pseudogene TRBV3-2) and TRBJ2-4, with 9 bases aligning to TRBD1. The CDR3 sequence is 16 residues long. Germline V gene data show CDR1 as LGHDT and CDR2 as YNNKEL (reference sequence). Unmatched junction bases numbered 6, after V lost 0 bases and J lost 6 bases. The CDR3 region is CASSQDLRTGVNIQYF. Written as DNA, the CDR3 is TGTGCCAGCAGCCAAGATCTCAGGACAGGGGTAAACATTCAGTACTTC.

The V and J genes are TRBV7-9 and TRBJ2-2; 13 bases fit TRBD2. J lost 5 bases, V lost 5 bases, and 11 bases had no gene match. The V gene's germline CDR1 is SEHNR and CDR2 FQNEAQ (reference sequence). The CDR3 has 18 residues. This CDR3 reads CASSPQGTSGEKTGELFF. As DNA, the CDR3 is TGTGCCAGCAGCCCCCAAGGGACTAGCGGGGAGAAAACCGGGGAGCTGTTTTTT.

This clone has only a few counts. The J gene is TRBJ2-3, the V gene TRBV5-4; D perhaps matches TRBD2 (6 bases). This CDR3 spans 15 amino acids. The germline V and J ends were trimmed by 0 bases and 0 bases, with 8 bases remaining between them. Germline V CDR1 and CDR2: SGHNT, YYREEE (reference sequence). CDR3 sequence (DNA): TGTGCCAGCAGCTTGGGCGGGGTTAGCACAGATACGCAGTATTTT. This sequence encodes CASSLGGVSTDTQYF.

The gene calls are TRBV25-1 and TRBJ1-5; 7 bases map to TRBD1. In germline, CDR1 is MGHDK, CDR2 SYGVNS. The CDR3 length is 14 residues. Trimming at V came to 3 bases and at J to 7 bases, leaving 6 bases not matched to a gene. CDR3 nucleotides: TGTGCCAGCAGTGATACCGGGACAGTCCAGCCCCAGCATTTT. It specifies CASSDTGTVQPQHF.

The V call is TRBV6-6, the J call TRBJ1-5, with no clear D. CDR3 length: 14 amino acids. Trimming cost V 0 bases and J 7 bases, with 10 bases left between them. From germline, CDR1 is MNHNY and CDR2 SVGAGI (reference sequence). The CDR3 bases are TGTGCCAGCAGTTACTCGGACTTGCCGCAGCCCCAGCATTTT. Translated, it gives CASSYSDLPQPQHF.

The chain couples TRBV28 to TRBJ2-7, with D hard to call. This CDR3 is built from 11 residues. Germline V CDR1 and CDR2: MDHEN, SYDVKM. The V end was cut by 4 bases, the J end by 3 bases, with 4 bases between. The CDR3 region has the DNA TGTGCCAGCAGTTCCCGCTACGAGCAGTACTTC. This encodes CASSSRYEQYF.

The table lists this clone with a count of one. The chain is built from TRBV2 and TRBJ2-5; 12 bases agree with TRBD2. This CDR3 spans 15 amino acids. CDR1 is SNHLY, CDR2 FYNNEI, per germline. V gave up 5 bases and J gave up 3 bases; unmatched junction bases: 4. CDR3 loop: CASSLAGGSEETQYF. As DNA, the CDR3 is TGTGCCAGCAGTCTAGCGGGGGGGTCGGAAGAGACCCAGTACTTC.

The rearrangement joins TRBV2 to TRBJ2-1, with 11 nucleotides matching TRBD2. The CDR3 contains 14 residues. J lost 6 bases, V lost 6 bases, and 4 bases had no gene match. CDR1 is SNHLY and CDR2 is FYNNEI in the germline V gene. The CDR3 region is CASRPSGRFNEQFF. In nucleotides, the CDR3 is TGTGCCAGCAGGCCTAGCGGGAGGTTCAATGAGCAGTTCTTC.

This clone occurred a few times. As DNA, the CDR3 is TGTGCCAGCAGGGAGTGGAAGAGAACCGGGAACACCGGGGAGCTGTTTTTT. It encodes CASREWKRTGNTGELFF. The chain has TRBV7-8 and TRBJ2-2; D not resolved. The CDR3 runs 17 residues. With 6 bases removed from V and 1 base from J, the gap between germline ends came to 18 bases. Germline loops: CDR1 SGHVS, CDR2 FQNEAQ.

The chain combines TRBV19 with TRBJ2-1, with 10 bases fitting TRBD2. Germline lookup yields CDR1 LNHDA and CDR2 SQIVND (reference sequence). V trimming: 5 bases; J trimming: 0 bases; junction bases outside the gene matches: 4. This CDR3 is built from 16 residues. In DNA, the CDR3 is TGTGCCAGTAGTGCTAGCGGGGGTCACTCCTACAATGAGCAGTTCTTC. The encoded protein is CASSASGGHSYNEQFF.

V is TRBV2 and J is TRBJ1-4; D may be TRBD1 (6 bases). Trimming left V 6 bases short and J 6 bases short, with 14 bases between. The CDR3 loop spans 14 amino acids. Germline CDR1 reads SNHLY; CDR2 reads FYNNEI. CDR3 DNA sequence: TGTGCCAGCAGAGACACAGGGCCGGATGAAAAACTGTTTTTT. This codes for CASRDTGPDEKLFF.

The rearrangement uses TRBV10-2 and TRBJ2-1, with D uncertain. The germline V and J ends were trimmed by 6 bases and 4 bases, with 16 bases remaining between them. The V gene's germline CDR1 is WSHSY and CDR2 SAAADI. The CDR3 runs to 15 residues. The CDR3 protein is CASRALYSGYNEQFF. The CDR3 DNA sequence: TGCGCCAGCAGAGCCCTTTACTCAGGATACAATGAGCAGTTCTTC.

This chain connects TRBV2 to TRBJ2-7; 7 bases agree with TRBD1. CDR3 length: 14 residues. V shed 2 bases and J 4 bases; nucleotides not matched to a gene: 5. Per germline, CDR1 SNHLY and CDR2 FYNNEI. The CDR3 sequence is CASSETGVPYEQYF. In nucleotides, the CDR3 is TGTGCCAGCAGTGAAACAGGGGTGCCGTACGAGCAGTACTTC. The variable domain in full, with the rest retrieved from reference TRBV2 and TRBJ2-7, is EPEVTQTPSHQVTQMGQEVILRCVPISNHLYFYWYRQILGQKVEFLVSFYNNEISEKSEIFDDQFSVERPDGSNFTLKIRSTKLEDSAMYFCASSETGVPYEQYFGPGTRLTVT.

This clone was observed a single time. The chain combines TRBV4-2 with TRBJ2-2; the D gene is possibly TRBD2 (5 bases). The CDR3 extends over 20 amino acids. CDR1 and CDR2 (germline): LGHNA, YNFKEQ. The germline V and J ends were trimmed by 1 base and 4 bases, with 25 bases remaining between them. The CDR3 spells CASSQGWPRFRAGGTGELFF. CDR3 sequence (DNA): TGTGCCAGCAGCCAAGGGTGGCCTAGATTCCGGGCGGGCGGCACCGGGGAGCTGTTTTTT.